The 7 T cell receptor beta chains given below trace back to one sample, sequenced in a study of blood T cell repertoires in COVID-19. Clones were sequenced by immunoSEQ multiplex PCR, and TCRdb holds only the in-frame ones, with some missing. The sample holds some 260,000 clones, about 90% seen once. The sequenced sample was PBMCs or T cells enriched from blood (not recorded which). The source is a woman in her thirties with acute COVID-19.

The chain joins TRBV19 to TRBJ2-1; 8 nucleotides align to TRBD1. CDR3 length equals 15 residues. CDR1 and CDR2 (germline): LNHDA, SQIVND (reference sequence). The ends lost 6 bases at V and 9 bases at J; junction bases unmatched: 13. The CDR3 DNA sequence: TGTGCCAGTAGACTCTTAGGGCAGGGGGCGTCTGAGCAGTTCTTC. It encodes CASRLLGQGASEQFF.

The rearrangement joins TRBV10-3 to TRBJ1-5, with D perhaps matching TRBD1 (6 bases). The V gene lost 6 bases and the J gene lost 3 bases, with 9 bases spanning the gap. Germline V gene data show CDR1 as ENHRY and CDR2 as SYGVKD. The CDR3 extends over 13 amino acids. CDR3 region: CAIRGQINQPQHF. The CDR3 DNA sequence: TGTGCCATCAGAGGACAGATCAATCAGCCCCAGCATTTT.

The table lists this clone with a count of one. The chain has TRBV4-2 and TRBJ2-3; 8 bases line up with TRBD2. V shed 0 bases and J 7 bases; nucleotides not matched to a gene: 9. CDR3 length: 16 residues. Germline V CDR1 and CDR2: LGHNA, YNFKEQ. CDR3 amino acids: CASSQDSTGGPYTQYF. The CDR3 coding sequence is TGTGCCAGCAGCCAAGATTCGACGGGGGGGCCTTATACGCAGTATTTT.

The gene calls are TRBV5-1 and TRBJ1-6; D gene unclear. Per germline, CDR1 SGHRS and CDR2 YFSETQ. Between the trimmed V and J ends, which lost 5 bases and 5 bases, there was a span of 11 bases. The CDR3 has 14 residues. The CDR3 region has the DNA TGCGCCAGCAGTACTATGTCCGATAATTCACCCCTCCACTTT. Its translation: CASSTMSDNSPLHF.

CDR3 sequence: CASSRETGATYEQYF. The CDR3 nucleotides read TGTGCCAGCAGCCGAGAGACAGGGGCGACCTACGAGCAGTACTTC. This chain uses TRBV14 with TRBJ2-7, with TRBD1 matching 8 bases. The germline V gene has CDR1 SGHDN and CDR2 FVKESK. V lost 4 bases to trimming and J lost 2 bases; unmatched junction nucleotides: 7. CDR3 size: 15 residues.

CDR3 nucleotide sequence: TGTGCCAGCAGCCCCGAGGGAGTAACTAATGAAAAACTGTTTTTT. Its translation is CASSPEGVTNEKLFF. The V call is TRBV9, the J call TRBJ1-4, with D hard to call. The V end lost 4 bases, the J end lost 1 base, and 11 bases lay between the germline ends. Looked up from germline, CDR1 is SGDLS and CDR2 is YYNGEE. The CDR3 consists of 15 residues.

The CDR3 DNA reads as TGTGCCAGCGCTGAATATAGCGGGGCCCGCTACGAGCAGTACTTC. Its translation is CASAEYSGARYEQYF. The chain carries TRBV2 and TRBJ2-7; TRBD2 matches at 8 bases. Germline V gene data show CDR1 as SNHLY and CDR2 as FYNNEI. With 8 bases clipped from V and 3 bases from J, the junction kept 12 bases outside the gene matches. This CDR3 has 15 residues.